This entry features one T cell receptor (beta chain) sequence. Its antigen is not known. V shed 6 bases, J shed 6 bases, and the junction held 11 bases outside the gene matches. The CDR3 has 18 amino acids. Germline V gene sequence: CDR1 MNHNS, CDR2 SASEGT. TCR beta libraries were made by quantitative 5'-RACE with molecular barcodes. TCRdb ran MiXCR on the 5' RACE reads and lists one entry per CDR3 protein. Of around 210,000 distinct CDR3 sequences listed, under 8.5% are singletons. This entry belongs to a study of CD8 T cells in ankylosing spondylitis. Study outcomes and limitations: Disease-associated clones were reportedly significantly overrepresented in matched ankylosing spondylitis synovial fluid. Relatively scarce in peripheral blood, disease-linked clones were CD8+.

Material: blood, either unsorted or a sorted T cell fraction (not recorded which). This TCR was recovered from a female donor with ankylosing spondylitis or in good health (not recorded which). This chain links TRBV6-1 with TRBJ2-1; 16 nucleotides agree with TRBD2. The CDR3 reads CASSPGLAGGDSVNEQFF. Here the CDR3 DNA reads TGTGCCAGCAGCCCGGGACTAGCGGGAGGGGATTCGGTCAATGAGCAGTTCTTC.